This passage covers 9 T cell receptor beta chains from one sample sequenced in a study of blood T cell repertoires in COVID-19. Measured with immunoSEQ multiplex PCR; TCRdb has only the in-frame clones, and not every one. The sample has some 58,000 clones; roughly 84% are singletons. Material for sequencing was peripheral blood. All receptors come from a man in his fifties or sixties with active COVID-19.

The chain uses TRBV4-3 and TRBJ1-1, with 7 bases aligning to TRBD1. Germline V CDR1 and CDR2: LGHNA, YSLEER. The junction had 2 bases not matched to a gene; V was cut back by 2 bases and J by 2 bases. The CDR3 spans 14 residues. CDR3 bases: TGCGCCAGCAGCCAACGACAGGGTAACACTGAAGCTTTCTTT. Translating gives CASSQRQGNTEAFF.

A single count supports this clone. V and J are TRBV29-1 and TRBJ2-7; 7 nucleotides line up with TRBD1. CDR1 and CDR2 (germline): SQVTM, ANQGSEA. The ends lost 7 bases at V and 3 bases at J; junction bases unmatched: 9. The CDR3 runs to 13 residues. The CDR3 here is CSARGTEGYEQYF. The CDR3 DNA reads TGCAGCGCGCGAGGGACAGAGGGCTACGAGCAGTACTTC.

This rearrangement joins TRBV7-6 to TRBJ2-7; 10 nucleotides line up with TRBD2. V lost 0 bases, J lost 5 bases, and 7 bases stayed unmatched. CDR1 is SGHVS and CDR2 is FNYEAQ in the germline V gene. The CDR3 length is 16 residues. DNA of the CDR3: TGTGCCAGCAGCTTAGCGGCGGTAGCGGGAGGTCACGAGCAGTACTTC. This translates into CASSLAAVAGGHEQYF.

The CDR3 sequence: CASSQDPRGSPLHF. CDR3 DNA sequence: TGCGCCAGCAGCCAAGATCCACGAGGCTCACCCCTCCACTTT. The chain couples TRBV4-1 to TRBJ1-6, with D hard to call. V lost 0 bases and J 10 bases, leaving 10 bases between the germline ends. Germline values: CDR1 MGHRA, CDR2 YSYEKL. The CDR3 spans 14 residues.

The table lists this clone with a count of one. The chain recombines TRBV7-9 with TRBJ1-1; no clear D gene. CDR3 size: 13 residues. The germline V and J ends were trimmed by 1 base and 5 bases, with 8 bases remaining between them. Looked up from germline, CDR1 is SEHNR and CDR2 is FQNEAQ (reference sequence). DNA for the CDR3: TGTGCCAGCAGCTTAGTACAGAGTACTGAAGCTTTCTTT. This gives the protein CASSLVQSTEAFF.

CDR3 sequence: CASSPRGLYEQYF. DNA for the CDR3: TGTGCCAGCAGTCCAAGGGGCCTCTACGAGCAGTACTTC. The J gene is TRBJ2-7, the V gene TRBV6-2 or TRBV6-3; possibly TRBD1 for D (5 bases). From germline, CDR1 is MNHEY and CDR2 SVGEGT. This CDR3 has 13 residues. Trimming removed 5 bases from V and 3 bases from J, with 11 bases in between.

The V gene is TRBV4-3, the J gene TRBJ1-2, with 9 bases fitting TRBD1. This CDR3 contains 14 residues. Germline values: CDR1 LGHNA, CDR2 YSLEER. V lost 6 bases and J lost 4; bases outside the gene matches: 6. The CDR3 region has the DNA TGCGCCAGCAGACCGACAGGGGGAAGCTATGGCTACACCTTC. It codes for CASRPTGGSYGYTF.

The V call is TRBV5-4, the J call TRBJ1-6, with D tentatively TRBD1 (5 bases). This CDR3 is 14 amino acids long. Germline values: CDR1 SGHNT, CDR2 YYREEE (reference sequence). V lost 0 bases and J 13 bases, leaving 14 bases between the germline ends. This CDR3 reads CASSLDRDFKPLHF. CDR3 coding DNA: TGTGCCAGCAGCTTGGACCGGGACTTTAAGCCCCTCCACTTT.

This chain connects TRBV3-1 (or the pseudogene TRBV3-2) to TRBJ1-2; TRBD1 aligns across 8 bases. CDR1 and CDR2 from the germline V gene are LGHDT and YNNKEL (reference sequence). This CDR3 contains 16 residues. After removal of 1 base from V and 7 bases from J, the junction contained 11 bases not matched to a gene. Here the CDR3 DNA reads TGTGCCAGCAGCCAAGCCCTCAGGGGGCAAGGGCGTGGCTACACCTTC. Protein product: CASSQALRGQGRGYTF.